Listed here is a single TCR beta chain. Its antigen is still unknown. The donors were members of the validation cohort, which comprised about 130 subjects and was separate from the first cohort of fewer than 700 subjects. This record belongs to a study of cytomegalovirus exposure and HLA in healthy donors. Study outcomes and limitations: Cytomegalovirus association was assigned to some 160 TCR beta chains. Most observed TCR sequences were rare, whereas some public TCRs were detected in many donors. In vitro assays verified that three CMV-associated chains recognized CMV antigens specifically.

TCRdb's table, derived via immunoSEQ multiplex PCR, lists solely in-frame clones and lacks some. The sample includes over 150,000 clones, about 88% of them seen just once. V gave up 3 bases and J gave up 3 bases, with 13 bases separating them. The CDR3 totals 15 residues. CDR1 and CDR2 from the germline V gene are LGHNA and YSLEER. The receptor's source is a young woman in good health and CMV-seronegative. Specimen: PBMCs. The chain links TRBV4-3 to TRBJ2-3; tentative D call: TRBD2 (6 bases). The CDR3 is CASSHYERVTDTQYF. The CDR3 DNA reads TGCGCCAGCAGCCATTACGAGCGGGTAACAGATACGCAGTATTTT.